This T cell receptor (beta chain) was observed in a study of T-cell reconstitution after alpha-beta-depleted transplantation in children. Study findings and constraints: T-cell numbers and diversity one year post-transplant derived largely from freshly generated T cells. Several hundred expanded graft clones reportedly gave rise to the alpha-beta T cells present about two months after transplant.

The CDR3 contains 12 residues. Germline V CDR1 and CDR2: DFQATT, SNEGSKA (reference sequence). It was with unique molecular identifiers that the TCRbeta library was prepared. TCRdb itself ran the PCR reads through MiXCR, one entry per CDR3 protein. The table includes 480,000 or so distinct CDR3 sequences, about 11% detected once. Points on this clonotype: Its antigen remains unknown. A read error may be the cause here, since a much bigger clone is one base away.

The source is a child under 10 years old with inherited bone marrow failure, due to receive a stem cell transplant. This material consisted of PBMCs, taken before TCRalphabeta/CD19-depleted stem cell transplant. The rearrangement joins TRBV20-1 to TRBJ2-1; D is ambiguous. The CDR3: CSATQSYNDQFF. For the CDR3, the DNA is TGCAGTGCCACACAGTCCTACAATGACCAGTTCTTC.